These 32 T cell receptor beta chains came from one sample sequenced in a study of spatial heterogeneity in lung cancer. TCRdb processed the 5' RACE reads anew with MiXCR; each CDR3 protein has one entry. The table shows about 92,000 distinct CDR3 sequences, with 12% occurring only once. The time point: sample taken at primary tumor resection. Sequencing was performed on PBMCs, taken at surgery. Receptor source: a male donor with early-stage non-small cell lung cancer.

The chain is built from TRBV19 and TRBJ1-4; no clear D gene. With 2 bases removed from V and 5 bases from J, the gap between germline ends came to 6 bases. CDR3 size: 13 residues. The germline V gene has CDR1 LNHDA and CDR2 SQIVND (reference sequence). The CDR3 loop is CASSIWQNEKLFF. CDR3 coding DNA: TGTGCCAGTAGTATATGGCAAAATGAAAAACTGTTTTTT.

This clonotype was seen a few times. The chain has TRBV9 and TRBJ2-3; the D gene is possibly TRBD1 (7 bases). CDR1 and CDR2 (germline): SGDLS, YYNGEE. The ends were cut back, 4 bases at V and 3 bases at J, with 15 bases in the middle. The CDR3 extends over 15 amino acids. CDR3 nucleotide sequence: TGTGCCAGCAGCACTCGGACAGGAGGGACAGATACGCAGTATTTT. It codes for CASSTRTGGTDTQYF.

The V and J genes are TRBV7-3 and TRBJ2-3; a possible D gene is TRBD2 (6 bases). Germline V gives CDR1 SGHTA, CDR2 FQGTGA. V lost 5 bases, J lost 5 bases, and 8 bases lay in between. The CDR3 runs 12 residues. CDR3 in amino acids: CASSAGRDTQYF. CDR3 nucleotides: TGTGCCAGCAGCGCGGGGAGAGATACGCAGTATTTT.

The V and J genes are TRBV5-1 and TRBJ1-6; D is perhaps TRBD1 (5 bases). Germline V gives CDR1 SGHRS, CDR2 YFSETQ. This CDR3 is built from 16 residues. V was clipped by 4 bases and J by 5 bases, with 16 bases between them. The CDR3 DNA reads TGCGCCAGCAGCCTGGGGCCCAGGCAGGATAATTCACCCCTCCACTTT. This encodes CASSLGPRQDNSPLHF.

The chain uses TRBV20-1 and TRBJ2-7, with D possibly being TRBD2 (6 bases). CDR3 size: 15 residues. Deletions cut 2 bases from V and 7 bases from J, with 21 bases between. The germline CDR1 and CDR2 sequences are DFQATT and SNEGSKA (reference sequence). The DNA of the CDR3 is TGCAGTGCTAGACCGGAGGGGAGTGACCTTTGGGAGCAGTACTTC. It specifies CSARPEGSDLWEQYF.

This clonotype was observed a handful of times. The genes are TRBV23-1 and TRBJ1-5; 8 bases map to TRBD1. TRBV23-1 has ORF status, its function being uncertain. With V trimmed by 5 bases and J by 8 bases, 14 bases remained unmatched. The CDR3 length is 16 residues. CDR3 sequence reads: CASSVRTGQDIKPQHF. As DNA, the CDR3 is TGCGCCAGCAGTGTAAGAACGGGACAGGACATAAAGCCCCAGCATTTT.

The chain has TRBV24-1 and TRBJ2-1, with D possibly being TRBD1 (6 bases). This CDR3 is built from 15 residues. Germline V gene lookup returns CDR1 KGHDR and CDR2 SFDVKD. Trimming removed 6 bases at V and 4 bases at J, with 15 bases between. The CDR3 reads CATSRWGPGYNEQFF. The CDR3 coding sequence is TGTGCCACCAGTCGGTGGGGGCCGGGTTACAATGAGCAGTTCTTC.

This clonotype was seen a handful of times. The chain carries TRBV20-1 and TRBJ2-5; tentatively, D is TRBD1 (5 bases). Germline CDR1 reads DFQATT; CDR2 reads SNEGSKA (reference sequence). Trimming stripped 3 bases from V and 2 bases from J, with 10 bases between. CDR3 length: 13 amino acids. The CDR3 sequence: CSASPQAQETQYF. Here the CDR3 DNA reads TGCAGTGCTAGTCCACAGGCACAAGAGACCCAGTACTTC.

The gene calls are TRBV7-9 and TRBJ1-1; D call uncertain. The CDR3 loop spans 12 amino acids. Germline CDR1 is SEHNR and CDR2 is FQNEAQ (reference sequence). Trimming took off 9 bases at V and 1 base at J, with 9 bases between the two ends. CDR3: CASSRTNTEAFF. The CDR3, as DNA: TGTGCCAGTTCCCGGACGAACACTGAAGCTTTCTTT.

Many counts were recorded for this clonotype. This sequence joins TRBV5-1 and TRBJ2-5, with TRBD1 matching 10 bases. The CDR3 loop spans 14 amino acids. Germline assignment: CDR1 SGHRS and CDR2 YFSETQ. V gave up 8 bases and J gave up 3 bases; unmatched junction bases: 7. CDR3 nucleotide sequence: TGCGCCAGTCAAGGGACAGGGGTCGAAGAGACCCAGTACTTC. Translating it yields CASQGTGVEETQYF. Full variable domain (missing parts from reference TRBV5-1 and TRBJ2-5): KAGVTQTPRYLIKTRGQQVTLSCSPISGHRSVSWYQQTPGQGLQFLFEYFSETQRNKGNFPGRFSGRQFSNSRSEMNVSTLELGDSALYLCASQGTGVEETQYFGPGTRLLVL.

This clonotype was counted only a few times. The chain recombines TRBV7-2 with TRBJ1-5, with D uncertain. The germline V and J ends were trimmed by 4 bases and 1 base, with 11 bases remaining between them. In germline, CDR1 is SGHTA, CDR2 FQGNSA. The CDR3 has 15 amino acids. CDR3 nucleotide sequence: TGTGCCAGCAGCTCGCGCGCTGGGAGCAATCAGCCCCAGCATTTT. This codes for CASSSRAGSNQPQHF.

The chain is built from TRBV29-1 and TRBJ1-1; TRBD1 is a possible D gene (5 bases). Germline V CDR1 and CDR2: SQVTM, ANQGSEA. This CDR3 has 13 residues. With 4 bases removed from V and 1 base from J, the gap between germline ends came to 10 bases. For the CDR3, the DNA is TGCAGCGTTGGTAGGGGCGAGAACACTGAAGCTTTCTTT. It codes for CSVGRGENTEAFF.

This clonotype was seen a few times. The V and J genes are TRBV20-1 and TRBJ2-3; 14 bases are a match to TRBD2. Per the germline V gene, CDR1 is DFQATT and CDR2 is SNEGSKA (reference sequence). With V trimmed by 4 bases and J by 3 bases, 9 bases remained unmatched. CDR3 size: 17 residues. CDR3 in amino acids: CSATSGLAGGPTDTQYF. The CDR3 nucleotides are TGCAGTGCTACCTCAGGACTAGCGGGAGGTCCTACAGATACGCAGTATTTT.

This clonotype has a handful of counts. CDR3 residues: CASSFRGTYGYTF. The CDR3 DNA is TGTGCCAGCAGTTTTCGAGGGACTTACGGCTACACCTTC. This chain links TRBV27 with TRBJ1-2; D is perhaps TRBD1 (5 bases). Trimming shortened V by 3 bases and J by 8 bases, and 13 bases separated the two germline ends. Per the germline V gene, CDR1 is MNHEY and CDR2 is SMNVEV (reference sequence). The CDR3 length is 13 residues.

The chain recombines TRBV4-1 with TRBJ1-2; the match to TRBD1 covers 10 bases. V was pared by 2 bases and J by 6 bases, with 3 bases of the junction left unmatched. CDR3 length equals 14 residues. CDR1 and CDR2 from the germline V gene are MGHRA and YSYEKL. The DNA of the CDR3 is TGCGCCAGCAGCCAAAAAGGGACAGGGGATGGCTACACCTTC. This gives the protein CASSQKGTGDGYTF.

This clonotype showed up many times. This rearrangement joins TRBV10-3 to TRBJ2-7; D is ambiguous. The CDR3 extends over 14 amino acids. Between the trimmed V and J ends, which lost 3 bases and 2 bases, there was a span of 11 bases. The germline gives CDR1 ENHRY, CDR2 SYGVKD. CDR3 amino acids: CAISESLGTYEQYF. CDR3 bases: TGTGCCATCAGTGAATCACTTGGGACCTACGAGCAGTACTTC.

This CDR3 reads CASSDTDSYNEQFF. The CDR3 region has the DNA TGTGCCAGCAGTGATACGGACTCCTACAATGAGCAGTTCTTC. The chain couples TRBV6-4 to TRBJ2-1; D is uncertain. CDR1 and CDR2 from the germline V gene are MRHNA and SNTAGT. This CDR3 spans 14 amino acids. The V end lost 3 bases, the J end lost 0 bases, and 6 bases lay between the germline ends.

The chain employs TRBV18 and TRBJ2-7; 12 bases fit TRBD1. CDR1 is KGHSH and CDR2 is LQKENI in the germline V gene. V dropped 5 bases and J dropped 5; count of bases not matched to a gene: 7. The CDR3 runs 15 residues. CDR3 coding DNA: TGTGCCAGCTCATCTGGGACAGGGGGCCCTAACGAGCAGTACTTC. Translating it yields CASSSGTGGPNEQYF. Looking up the rest from reference TRBV18 and TRBJ2-7 gives the full variable domain: NAGVMQNPRHLVRRRGQEARLRCSPMKGHSHVYWYRQLPEEGLKFMVYLQKENIIDESGMPKERFSAEFPKEGPSILRIQQVVRGDSAAYFCASSSGTGGPNEQYFGPGTRLTVT.

The table lists this clonotype with a few counts. The chain has TRBV5-1 and TRBJ2-7; D perhaps matches TRBD1 (5 bases). The germline CDR1 and CDR2 sequences are SGHRS and YFSETQ. This CDR3 is 15 amino acids long. Trimming cost V 0 bases and J 3 bases, with 13 bases left between them. The CDR3 loop reads CASSLEDRPGYEQYF. The DNA of the CDR3 is TGCGCCAGCAGCTTGGAAGACAGACCCGGCTACGAGCAGTACTTC.

This clonotype has ten or more counts. This sequence joins TRBV27 and TRBJ1-2, with 10 bases matching TRBD1. V shed 6 bases and J 8 bases; nucleotides not matched to a gene: 9. Germline values: CDR1 MNHEY, CDR2 SMNVEV (reference sequence). The CDR3 consists of 14 residues. In DNA form, the CDR3 reads TGTGCCAGCAGCTCCGGGACAGGGGAGTCCGGCTACACCTTC. This sequence encodes CASSSGTGESGYTF.

This clonotype has more than one count but fewer than ten. V usage is TRBV18 and J usage is TRBJ2-3; 12 bases are shared with TRBD2. The CDR3 consists of 14 residues. Trimming took 4 bases from V and 4 from J; bases not matched to a gene: 0. Looked up from germline, CDR1 is KGHSH and CDR2 is LQKENI. The CDR3 nucleotides are TGTGCCAGCTCACGACTAGCGGGAGCAGATACGCAGTATTTT. It yields the protein CASSRLAGADTQYF.

This clonotype has at least ten counts. The V call is TRBV5-5, the J call TRBJ2-3, with 7 positions matching TRBD1. The ends lost 0 bases at V and 0 bases at J; junction bases unmatched: 1. The CDR3 covers 15 residues. Looked up from germline, CDR1 is SGHKS and CDR2 is YYEKEE (reference sequence). In DNA form, the CDR3 reads TGTGCCAGCAGCTTGGGAGGGGGCAGCACAGATACGCAGTATTTT. Its protein product is CASSLGGGSTDTQYF.

This sequence joins TRBV20-1 and TRBJ1-1; tentatively, D is TRBD1 (5 bases). CDR3 length equals 13 residues. The germline gives CDR1 DFQATT, CDR2 SNEGSKA (reference sequence). V was shortened by 5 bases and J by 1 base, with 11 bases between the two germline ends. CDR3 sequence: CSASSTANTEAFF. Here the CDR3 DNA reads TGCAGTGCTTCGTCGACAGCGAACACTGAAGCTTTCTTT.

This clonotype has ten or more counts. V usage is TRBV12-5 and J usage is TRBJ2-1; D gene ambiguous. The CDR3 loop spans 13 amino acids. Trimming left V 7 bases short and J 0 bases short, with 7 bases between. Germline V lookup: CDR1 LGHNT, CDR2 FRNRAP. The CDR3 DNA follows: TGTGCTAGTGCCTCTTTCTCCTACAATGAGCAGTTCTTC. It specifies CASASFSYNEQFF.

The chain links TRBV12-3 or TRBV12-4 to TRBJ2-7; D is perhaps TRBD1 (6 bases). The CDR3 totals 13 residues. V lost 5 bases to trimming and J lost 4 bases, with 12 bases between them. This CDR3 reads CASSAPDSYEQYF. Here the CDR3 DNA reads TGTGCCAGCAGTGCCCCGGACAGTTACGAGCAGTACTTC.

The V call is TRBV7-9, the J call TRBJ1-2, with TRBD1 identical over 8 bases. The CDR3 totals 15 residues. Trimming cost V 0 bases and J 6 bases; bases outside gene matches: 6. Germline CDR1 SEHNR, CDR2 FQNEAQ (reference sequence). The CDR3 DNA sequence: TGTGCCAGCAGCTTAGCAACAGGGGGTTCAGATGGCTACACCTTC. This translates into CASSLATGGSDGYTF.

There are a few counts of this clonotype. The chain is built from TRBV14 and TRBJ2-5; D is unresolved. Per germline, CDR1 SGHDN and CDR2 FVKESK. V was cut by 0 bases and J by 9 bases, with 14 bases left in between. The CDR3 extends over 14 amino acids. CDR3 amino acids: CASSQERTSAAQYF. CDR3 sequence (DNA): TGTGCCAGCAGCCAAGAAAGAACTTCGGCGGCCCAGTACTTC.

This clonotype has just a few counts. This rearrangement joins TRBV24-1 to TRBJ2-6, with D maybe TRBD1 (6 bases). This CDR3 is 13 amino acids long. Germline CDR1 KGHDR, CDR2 SFDVKD. V was trimmed by 9 bases and J by 4 bases, leaving 9 bases between them. The CDR3: CATGGTGANVLTF. The CDR3 DNA follows: TGTGCCACCGGGGGCACCGGGGCCAACGTCCTGACTTTC.

This clonotype was found a few times. The rearrangement joins TRBV9 to TRBJ1-5; D gene ambiguous. Trimming shortened V by 3 bases and J by 0 bases, and 10 bases separated the two germline ends. The CDR3 contains 15 residues. CDR1 is SGDLS, CDR2 YYNGEE, per germline. CDR3 region: CASSEGADSNQPQHF. For the CDR3, the DNA is TGTGCCAGCAGCGAAGGCGCTGATAGCAATCAGCCCCAGCATTTT.

This clonotype appeared a few times. The gene calls are TRBV30 and TRBJ2-1; either TRBD1 or TRBD2 may supply D (5 bases each). CDR1 and CDR2 from the germline V gene are GTSNPN and SVGIG (reference sequence). This CDR3 has 13 residues. V was shortened by 4 bases and J by 8 bases, with 15 bases between the two germline ends. This chain's CDR3 is CAWIEPGSYEQFF. CDR3 nucleotides: TGTGCCTGGATAGAACCAGGGAGTTATGAGCAGTTCTTC.

This clonotype was found many times. The genes are TRBV28 and TRBJ2-3; unclear D gene. The germline CDR1 and CDR2 sequences are MDHEN and SYDVKM. Trimming removed 6 bases at V and 5 bases at J, with 9 bases between. The length of the CDR3 is 12 residues. This CDR3 is CASSPWLDTQYF. The CDR3 DNA reads as TGTGCCAGCAGCCCCTGGTTAGATACGCAGTATTTT.

There are a few counts of this clonotype. The rearrangement links TRBV7-2 to TRBJ2-3; the D gene is possibly TRBD1 (6 bases). The length of the CDR3 is 17 residues. The germline V gene has CDR1 SGHTA and CDR2 FQGNSA. Trimming took 5 bases from V and 0 from J, leaving 18 bases between them. CDR3 bases: TGTGCCAGCAGCGGAAGTGGGACAATAATTAGCACAGATACGCAGTATTTT. Its translation: CASSGSGTIISTDTQYF.